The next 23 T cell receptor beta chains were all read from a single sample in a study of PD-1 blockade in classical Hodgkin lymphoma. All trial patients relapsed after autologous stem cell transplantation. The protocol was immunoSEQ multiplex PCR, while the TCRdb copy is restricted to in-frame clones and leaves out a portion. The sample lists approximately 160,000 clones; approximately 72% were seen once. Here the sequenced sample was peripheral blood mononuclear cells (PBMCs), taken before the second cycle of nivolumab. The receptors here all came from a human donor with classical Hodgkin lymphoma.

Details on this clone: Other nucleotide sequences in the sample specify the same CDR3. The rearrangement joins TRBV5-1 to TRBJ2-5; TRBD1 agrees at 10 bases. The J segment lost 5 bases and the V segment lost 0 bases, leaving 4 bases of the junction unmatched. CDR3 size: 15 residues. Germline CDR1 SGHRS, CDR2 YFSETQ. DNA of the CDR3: TGCGCCAGCAGCTTGGGACAGGGGGCTGGGGAGACCCAGTACTTC. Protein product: CASSLGQGAGETQYF.

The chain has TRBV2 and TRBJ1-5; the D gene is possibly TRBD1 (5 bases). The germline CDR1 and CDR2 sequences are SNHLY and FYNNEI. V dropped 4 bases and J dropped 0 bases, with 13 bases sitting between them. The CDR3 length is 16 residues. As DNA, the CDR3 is TGTGCCAGCAGTGGGGCAGGGTTTTTTAGCAATCAGCCCCAGCATTTT. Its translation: CASSGAGFFSNQPQHF.

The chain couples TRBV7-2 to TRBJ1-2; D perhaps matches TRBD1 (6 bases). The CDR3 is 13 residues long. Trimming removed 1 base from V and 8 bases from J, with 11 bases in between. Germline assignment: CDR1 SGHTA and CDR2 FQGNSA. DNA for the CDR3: TGTGCCAGCAGCTTAGGGGTAGGGGGAGGCTACACCTTC. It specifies CASSLGVGGGYTF.

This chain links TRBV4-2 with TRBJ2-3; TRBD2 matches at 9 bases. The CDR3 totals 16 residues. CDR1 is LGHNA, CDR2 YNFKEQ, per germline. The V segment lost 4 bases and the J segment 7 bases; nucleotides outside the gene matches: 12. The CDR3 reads CASSRGAGGSTHTQYF. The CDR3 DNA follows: TGTGCCAGCAGCCGGGGAGCGGGGGGCTCCACGCATACGCAGTATTTT.

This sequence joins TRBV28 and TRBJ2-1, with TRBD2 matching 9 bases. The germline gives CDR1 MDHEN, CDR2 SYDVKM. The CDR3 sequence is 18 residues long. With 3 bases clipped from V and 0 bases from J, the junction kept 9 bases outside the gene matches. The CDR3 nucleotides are TGTGCCAGCAGTTTCCGACTAGCGGAACCAAGCTCCTACAATGAGCAGTTCTTC. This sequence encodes CASSFRLAEPSSYNEQFF.

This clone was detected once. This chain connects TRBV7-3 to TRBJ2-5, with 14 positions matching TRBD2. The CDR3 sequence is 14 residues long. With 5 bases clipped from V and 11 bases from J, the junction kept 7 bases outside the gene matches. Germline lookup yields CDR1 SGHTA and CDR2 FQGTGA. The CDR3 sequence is CASSRGTSGGIQYF. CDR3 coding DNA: TGTGCCAGCAGCCGCGGGACTAGCGGGGGTATACAGTACTTC. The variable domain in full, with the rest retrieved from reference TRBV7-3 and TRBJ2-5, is GAGVSQTPSNKVTEKGKYVELRCDPISGHTALYWYRQSLGQGPEFLIYFQGTGAADDSGLPNDRFFAVRPEGSVSTLKIQRTERGDSAVYLCASSRGTSGGIQYFGPGTRLLVL.

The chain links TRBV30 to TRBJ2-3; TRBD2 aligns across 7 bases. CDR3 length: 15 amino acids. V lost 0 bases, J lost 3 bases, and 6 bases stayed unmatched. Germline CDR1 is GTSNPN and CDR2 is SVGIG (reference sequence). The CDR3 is CAWSVSSGWTDTQYF. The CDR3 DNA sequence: TGTGCCTGGAGTGTCTCTAGCGGTTGGACAGATACGCAGTATTTT.

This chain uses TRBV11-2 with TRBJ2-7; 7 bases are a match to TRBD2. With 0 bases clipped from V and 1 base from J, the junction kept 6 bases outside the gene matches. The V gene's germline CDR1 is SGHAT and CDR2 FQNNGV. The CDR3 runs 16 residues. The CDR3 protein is CASSLDPFGGSYEQYF. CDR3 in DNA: TGTGCCAGCAGCTTAGACCCTTTCGGGGGGTCCTACGAGCAGTACTTC.

The CDR3 region has the DNA TGTGCCAGCAGCCCTAGCGGGATAGAAGATACGCAGTATTTT. Its translation: CASSPSGIEDTQYF. V and J are TRBV6-6 and TRBJ2-3; TRBD2 aligns across 9 bases. The J segment lost 5 bases and the V segment lost 6 bases, leaving 6 bases of the junction unmatched. This CDR3 spans 14 amino acids. Germline V CDR1 and CDR2: MNHNY, SVGAGI (reference sequence).

The CDR3 sequence: CASGQDRSHYGYTF. The CDR3 DNA reads as TGTGCCAGTGGTCAGGACAGGTCTCACTATGGCTACACCTTC. V and J are TRBV6-5 and TRBJ1-2, with 7 bases matching TRBD1. The V gene end was trimmed by 9 bases and the J gene end by 3 bases; junction bases not matched to a gene: 10. The CDR3 totals 14 residues. The germline gives CDR1 MNHEY, CDR2 SVGAGI.

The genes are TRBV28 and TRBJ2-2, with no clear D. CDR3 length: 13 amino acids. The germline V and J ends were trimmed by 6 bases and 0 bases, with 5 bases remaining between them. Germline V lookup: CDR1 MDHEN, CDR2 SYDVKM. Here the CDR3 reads CASRQTNTGELFF. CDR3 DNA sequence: TGTGCCAGCAGGCAGACGAACACCGGGGAGCTGTTTTTT.

The chain's CDR3 is CASSVSSGRTDTQYF. CDR3 bases: TGTGCCAGCAGCGTATCTAGCGGACGCACAGATACGCAGTATTTT. The chain combines TRBV9 with TRBJ2-3, with 7 bases fitting TRBD2. The ends lost 1 base at V and 1 base at J; junction bases unmatched: 3. This CDR3 is 15 amino acids long. The germline CDR1 and CDR2 sequences are SGDLS and YYNGEE.

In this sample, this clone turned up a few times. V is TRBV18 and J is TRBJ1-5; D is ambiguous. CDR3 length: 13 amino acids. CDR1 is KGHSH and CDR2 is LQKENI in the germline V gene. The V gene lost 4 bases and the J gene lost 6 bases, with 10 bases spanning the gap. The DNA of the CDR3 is TGTGCCAGCTCACTTTTAGGGTCTCAGCCCCAGCATTTT. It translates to CASSLLGSQPQHF.

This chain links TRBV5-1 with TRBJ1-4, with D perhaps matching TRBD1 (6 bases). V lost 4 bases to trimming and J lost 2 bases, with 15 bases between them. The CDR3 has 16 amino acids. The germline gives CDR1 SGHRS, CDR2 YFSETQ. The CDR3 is CASSTSDRRTNEKLFF. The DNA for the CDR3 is TGCGCCAGCAGCACGAGCGACAGGCGGACTAATGAAAAACTGTTTTTT.

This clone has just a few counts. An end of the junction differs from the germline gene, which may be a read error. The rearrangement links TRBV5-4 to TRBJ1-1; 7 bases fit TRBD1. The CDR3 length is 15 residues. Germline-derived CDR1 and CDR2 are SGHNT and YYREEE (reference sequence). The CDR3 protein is CASSPPGTVNPEAFF. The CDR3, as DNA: TGTGCCAGCAGCCCCCCCGGGACAGTGAACCCTGAAGCTTTCTTT.

The CDR3 loop is CAWSTGGYGYTF. CDR3 sequence (DNA): TGTGCCTGGAGTACAGGGGGGTATGGCTACACCTTC. The chain links TRBV30 to TRBJ1-2; TRBD1 matches 8 bases. Trimming at V came to 2 bases and at J to 5 bases, leaving 1 base not matched to a gene. The germline CDR1 and CDR2 sequences are GTSNPN and SVGIG (reference sequence). There are 12 residues in the CDR3.

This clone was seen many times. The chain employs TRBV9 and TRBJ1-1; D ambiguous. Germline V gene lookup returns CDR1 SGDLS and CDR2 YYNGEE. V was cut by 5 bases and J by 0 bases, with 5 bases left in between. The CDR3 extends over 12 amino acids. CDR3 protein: CASSMVNTEAFF. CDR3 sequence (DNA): TGTGCCAGCAGTATGGTGAACACTGAAGCTTTCTTT.

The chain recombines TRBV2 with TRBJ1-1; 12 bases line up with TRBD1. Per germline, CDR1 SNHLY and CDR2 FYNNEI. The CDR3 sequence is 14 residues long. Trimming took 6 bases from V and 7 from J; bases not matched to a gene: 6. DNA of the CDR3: TGTGCCAGCAGGGGACAGGGGGCGAGTGGTGAAGCTTTCTTT. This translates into CASRGQGASGEAFF.

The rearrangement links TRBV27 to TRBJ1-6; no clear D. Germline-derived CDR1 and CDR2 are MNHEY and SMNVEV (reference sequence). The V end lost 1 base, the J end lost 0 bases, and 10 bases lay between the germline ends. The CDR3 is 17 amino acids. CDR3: CASSLFRPSSYNSPLHF. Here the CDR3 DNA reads TGTGCCAGCAGTTTATTCAGGCCGAGCTCCTATAATTCACCCCTCCACTTT.

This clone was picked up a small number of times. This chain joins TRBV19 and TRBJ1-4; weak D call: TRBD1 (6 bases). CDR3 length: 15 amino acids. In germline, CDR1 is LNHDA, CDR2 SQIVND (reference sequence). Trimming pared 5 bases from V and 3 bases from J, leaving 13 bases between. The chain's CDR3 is CASSANREANEKLFF. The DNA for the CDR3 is TGTGCCAGTAGTGCTAACAGGGAGGCTAATGAAAAACTGTTTTTT.

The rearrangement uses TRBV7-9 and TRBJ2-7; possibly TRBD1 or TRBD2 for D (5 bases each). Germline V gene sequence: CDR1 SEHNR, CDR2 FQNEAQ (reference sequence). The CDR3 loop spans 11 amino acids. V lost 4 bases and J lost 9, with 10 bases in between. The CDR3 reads CASSSGPGQYF. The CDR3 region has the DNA TGTGCCAGCAGCTCGGGACCGGGGCAGTACTTC.

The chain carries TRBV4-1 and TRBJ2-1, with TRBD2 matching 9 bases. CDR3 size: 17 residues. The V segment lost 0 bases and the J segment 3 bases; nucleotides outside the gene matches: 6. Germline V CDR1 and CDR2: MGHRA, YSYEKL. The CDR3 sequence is CASSQDQKRGDYNEQFF. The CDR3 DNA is TGCGCCAGCAGCCAAGATCAAAAGCGGGGGGACTACAATGAGCAGTTCTTC.

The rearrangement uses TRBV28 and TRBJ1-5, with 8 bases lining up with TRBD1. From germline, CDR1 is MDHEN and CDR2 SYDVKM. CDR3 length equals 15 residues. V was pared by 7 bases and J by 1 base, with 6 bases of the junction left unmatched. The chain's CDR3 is CASNSGQGSNQPQHF. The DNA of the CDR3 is TGTGCCAGCAACAGCGGACAGGGAAGCAATCAGCCCCAGCATTTT.